This TCR beta chain originates from a study of shared clonotypes between healthy human individuals. Germline V gene lookup returns CDR1 MNHEY and CDR2 SMNVEV (reference sequence). Trimming removed 3 bases from V and 9 bases from J, with 6 bases in between. This CDR3 is built from 11 residues. Of note for this clone: The antigen remains undetermined.

Every subset's genomic DNA went evenly onto several immunoSEQ plates. In the study's own analysis: With immunoSEQ giving junction-only sequences and no quality scores, filtering differed. Clones were sequenced by immunoSEQ multiplex PCR, and TCRdb holds only the in-frame ones, with some missing. V and J calls plus clone size are reproduced from that table; the DNA served to infer D and trimming. The table includes some 2,100,000 clones, about 93% detected once. It was CD45RO-negative cells, positively selected for CCR7, that made up naive CD8 cells, with terminally differentiated effector memory CD45RA+ cells excluded. Each sample came from a Caucasian adult donor living in Nashville, Tennessee. Study findings and constraints: Sequencing depth was predicted to influence how clonotypes are shared among donors.

This receptor was obtained from a man aged 18 to 35 in good health. Some clones in this sample may be carry-over from other donors' samples. V and J are TRBV27 and TRBJ2-1; D perhaps matches TRBD2 (5 bases). Sequencing used naive CD8+ T cells from PBMCs. The CDR3 protein is CASSFRGEQFF. For the CDR3, the DNA is TGTGCCAGCAGTTTCCGGGGTGAGCAGTTCTTC.